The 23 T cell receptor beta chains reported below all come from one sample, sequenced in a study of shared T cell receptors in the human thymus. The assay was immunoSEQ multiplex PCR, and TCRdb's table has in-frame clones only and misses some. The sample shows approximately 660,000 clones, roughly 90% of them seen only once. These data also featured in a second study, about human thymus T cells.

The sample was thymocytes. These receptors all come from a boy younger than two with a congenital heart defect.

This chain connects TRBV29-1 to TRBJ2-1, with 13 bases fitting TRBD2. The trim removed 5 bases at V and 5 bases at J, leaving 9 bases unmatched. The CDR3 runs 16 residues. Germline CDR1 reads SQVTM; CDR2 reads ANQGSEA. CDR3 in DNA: TGCAGCGTTATACAGGGAGGACTAGCGGGGGACAATGAGCAGTTCTTC. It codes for CSVIQGGLAGDNEQFF.

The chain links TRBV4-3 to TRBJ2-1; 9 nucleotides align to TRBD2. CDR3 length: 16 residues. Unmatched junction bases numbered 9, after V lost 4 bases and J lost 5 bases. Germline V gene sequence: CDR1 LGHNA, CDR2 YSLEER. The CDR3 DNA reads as TGCGCCAGCAGCCGAAAAGCGGGAGGATCGGACAATGAGCAGTTCTTC. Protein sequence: CASSRKAGGSDNEQFF.

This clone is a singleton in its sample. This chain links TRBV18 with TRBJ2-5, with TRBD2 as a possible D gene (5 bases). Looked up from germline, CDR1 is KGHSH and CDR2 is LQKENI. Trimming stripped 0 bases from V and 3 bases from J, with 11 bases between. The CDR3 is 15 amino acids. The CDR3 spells CASSPPVGSEETQYF. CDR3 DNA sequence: TGTGCCAGCTCACCACCGGTGGGGAGCGAAGAGACCCAGTACTTC.

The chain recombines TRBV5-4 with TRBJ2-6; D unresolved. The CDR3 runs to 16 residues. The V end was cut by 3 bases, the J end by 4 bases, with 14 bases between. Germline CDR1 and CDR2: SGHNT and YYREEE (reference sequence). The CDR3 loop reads CASSWRPRRGANVLTF. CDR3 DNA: TGTGCCAGCAGCTGGCGTCCTAGACGGGGGGCCAACGTCCTGACTTTC.

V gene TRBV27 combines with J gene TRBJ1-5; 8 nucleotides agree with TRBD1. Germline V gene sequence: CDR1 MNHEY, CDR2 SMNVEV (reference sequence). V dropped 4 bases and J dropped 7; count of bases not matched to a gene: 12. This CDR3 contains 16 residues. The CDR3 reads CASSSVFTGGSQPQHF. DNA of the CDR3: TGTGCCAGCAGTTCTGTGTTTACAGGGGGGAGCCAGCCCCAGCATTTT.

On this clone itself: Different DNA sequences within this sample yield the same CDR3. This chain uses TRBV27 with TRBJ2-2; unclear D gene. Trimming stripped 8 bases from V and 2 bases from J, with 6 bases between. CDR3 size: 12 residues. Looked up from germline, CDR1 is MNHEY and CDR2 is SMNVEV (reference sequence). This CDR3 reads CASSSNTGELFF. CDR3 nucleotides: TGTGCCAGCTCCTCTAACACCGGGGAGCTGTTTTTT.

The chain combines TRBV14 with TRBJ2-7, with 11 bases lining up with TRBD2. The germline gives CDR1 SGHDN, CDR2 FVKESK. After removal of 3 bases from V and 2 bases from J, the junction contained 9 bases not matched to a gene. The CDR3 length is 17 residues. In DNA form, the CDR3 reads TGTGCCAGCAGCCAGCTAGCGGGAGGATCCCCCACCTACGAGCAGTACTTC. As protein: CASSQLAGGSPTYEQYF.

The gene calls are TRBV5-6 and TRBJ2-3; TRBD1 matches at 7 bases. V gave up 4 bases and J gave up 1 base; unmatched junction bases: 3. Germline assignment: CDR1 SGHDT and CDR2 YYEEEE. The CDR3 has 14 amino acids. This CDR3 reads CASSPDRGTDTQYF. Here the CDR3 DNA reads TGTGCCAGCAGCCCCGACAGGGGCACAGATACGCAGTATTTT.

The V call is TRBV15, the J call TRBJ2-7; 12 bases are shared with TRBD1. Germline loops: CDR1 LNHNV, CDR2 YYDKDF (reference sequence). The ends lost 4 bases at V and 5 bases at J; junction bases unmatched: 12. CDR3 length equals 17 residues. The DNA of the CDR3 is TGTGCCACCAGCACCGGGACAGGGGGCGATAGTAGGAACGAGCAGTACTTC. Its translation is CATSTGTGGDSRNEQYF.

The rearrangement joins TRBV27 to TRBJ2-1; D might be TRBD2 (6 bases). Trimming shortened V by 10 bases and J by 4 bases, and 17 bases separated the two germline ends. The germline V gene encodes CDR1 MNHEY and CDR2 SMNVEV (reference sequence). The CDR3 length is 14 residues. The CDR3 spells CATKTGGTYNEQFF. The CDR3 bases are TGTGCCACTAAGACCGGCGGGACGTACAATGAGCAGTTCTTC.

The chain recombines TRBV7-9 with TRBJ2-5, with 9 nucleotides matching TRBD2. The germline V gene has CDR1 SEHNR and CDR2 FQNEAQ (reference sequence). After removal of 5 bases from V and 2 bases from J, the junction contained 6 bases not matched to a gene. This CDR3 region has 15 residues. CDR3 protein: CASSHSGRGQETQYF. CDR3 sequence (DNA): TGTGCCAGCAGCCATAGCGGGAGAGGGCAAGAGACCCAGTACTTC.

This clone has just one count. CDR3 sequence reads: CASSQERERSYEQYF. DNA of the CDR3: TGCGCCAGCAGCCAAGAGCGGGAGCGCTCCTACGAGCAGTACTTC. J is TRBJ2-5 and V is TRBV4-1; 7 nucleotides align to TRBD2. The DNA end favors TRBJ2-7, so the J call may be wrong. From germline, CDR1 is MGHRA and CDR2 YSYEKL. The CDR3 extends over 15 amino acids.

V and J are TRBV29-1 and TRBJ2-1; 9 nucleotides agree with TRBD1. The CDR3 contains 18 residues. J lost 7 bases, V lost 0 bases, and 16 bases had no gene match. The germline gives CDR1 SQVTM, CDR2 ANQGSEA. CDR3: CSVEELQTGGPPMNEQFF. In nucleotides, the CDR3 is TGCAGCGTTGAAGAACTACAAACAGGGGGCCCCCCTATGAATGAGCAGTTCTTC.

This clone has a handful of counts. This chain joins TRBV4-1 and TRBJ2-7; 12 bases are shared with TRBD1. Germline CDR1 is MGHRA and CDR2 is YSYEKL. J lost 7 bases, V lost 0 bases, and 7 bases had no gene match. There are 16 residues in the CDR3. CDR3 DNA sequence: TGCGCCAGCAGCCAAGATTGGGGACAGGGGGCTTGGGAGCAGTACTTC. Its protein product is CASSQDWGQGAWEQYF.

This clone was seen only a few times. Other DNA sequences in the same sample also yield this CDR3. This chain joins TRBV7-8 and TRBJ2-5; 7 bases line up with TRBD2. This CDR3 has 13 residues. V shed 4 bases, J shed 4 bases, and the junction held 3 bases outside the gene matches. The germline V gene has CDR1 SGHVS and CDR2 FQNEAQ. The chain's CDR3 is CASSSVAGETQYF. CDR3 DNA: TGTGCCAGCAGCTCGGTAGCGGGAGAGACCCAGTACTTC.

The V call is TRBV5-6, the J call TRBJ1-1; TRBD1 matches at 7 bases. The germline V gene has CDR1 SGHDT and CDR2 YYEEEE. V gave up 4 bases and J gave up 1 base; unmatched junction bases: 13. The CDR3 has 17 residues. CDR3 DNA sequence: TGTGCCAGCAGCATAAGACAGGGAATAGGATCGAACACTGAAGCTTTCTTT. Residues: CASSIRQGIGSNTEAFF.

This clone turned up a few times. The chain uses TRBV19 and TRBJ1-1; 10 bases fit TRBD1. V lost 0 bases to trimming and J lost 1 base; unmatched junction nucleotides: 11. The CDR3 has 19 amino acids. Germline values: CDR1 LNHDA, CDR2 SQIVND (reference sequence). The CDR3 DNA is TGTGCCAGTAGTATAGACCATACGACAGGGGGCGTCAAGAACACTGAAGCTTTCTTT. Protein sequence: CASSIDHTTGGVKNTEAFF. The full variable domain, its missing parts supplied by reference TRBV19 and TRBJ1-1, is DGGITQSPKYLFRKEGQNVTLSCEQNLNHDAMYWYRQDPGQGLRLIYYSQIVNDFQKGDIAEGYSVSREKKESFPLTVTSAQKNPTAFYLCASSIDHTTGGVKNTEAFFGQGTRLTVV.

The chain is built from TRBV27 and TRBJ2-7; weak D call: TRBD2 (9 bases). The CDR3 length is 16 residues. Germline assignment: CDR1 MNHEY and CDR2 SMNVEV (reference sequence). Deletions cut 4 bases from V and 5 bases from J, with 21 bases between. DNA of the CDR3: TGTGCCAGCAGTTCTCCACGGACAGGGACTAGCAACGAGCAGTACTTC. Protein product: CASSSPRTGTSNEQYF.

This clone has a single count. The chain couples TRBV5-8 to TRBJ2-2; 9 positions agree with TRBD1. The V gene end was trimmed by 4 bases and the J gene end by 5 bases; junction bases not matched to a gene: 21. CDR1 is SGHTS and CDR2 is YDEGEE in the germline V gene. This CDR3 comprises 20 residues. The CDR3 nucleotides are TGTGCCAGCAGCCCCATCCCGGGACAGGGTGGAGTCGGCAGGACCGGGGAGCTGTTTTTT. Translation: CASSPIPGQGGVGRTGELFF.

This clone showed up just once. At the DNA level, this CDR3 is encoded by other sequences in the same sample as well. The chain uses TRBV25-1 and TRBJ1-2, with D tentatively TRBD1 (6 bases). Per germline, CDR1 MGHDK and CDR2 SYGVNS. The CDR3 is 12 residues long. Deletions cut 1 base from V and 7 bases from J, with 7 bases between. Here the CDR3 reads CASSELGGGYTF. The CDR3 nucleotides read TGTGCCAGCAGTGAATTAGGGGGTGGCTACACCTTC.

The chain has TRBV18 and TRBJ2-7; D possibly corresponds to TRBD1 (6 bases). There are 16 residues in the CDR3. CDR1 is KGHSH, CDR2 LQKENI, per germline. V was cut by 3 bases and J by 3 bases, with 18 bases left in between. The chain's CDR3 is CASSPKGHPIYYEQYF. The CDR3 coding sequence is TGTGCCAGCTCACCTAAGGGACACCCCATCTACTACGAGCAGTACTTC.

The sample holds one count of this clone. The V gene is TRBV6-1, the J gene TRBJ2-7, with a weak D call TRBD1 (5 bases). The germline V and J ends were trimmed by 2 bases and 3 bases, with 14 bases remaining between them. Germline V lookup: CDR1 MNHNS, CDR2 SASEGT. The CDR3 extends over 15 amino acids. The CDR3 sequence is CASSESDRLFYEQYF. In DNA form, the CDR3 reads TGTGCCAGCAGTGAAAGTGACAGACTCTTCTACGAGCAGTACTTC.

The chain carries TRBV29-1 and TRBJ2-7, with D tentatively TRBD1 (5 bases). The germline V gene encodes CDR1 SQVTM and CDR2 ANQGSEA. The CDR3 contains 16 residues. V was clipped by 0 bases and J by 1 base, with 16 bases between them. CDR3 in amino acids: CSVEELGQLDSYEQYF. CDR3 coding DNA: TGCAGCGTTGAAGAACTTGGACAACTTGATTCCTACGAGCAGTACTTC.